Listed here is a single T cell receptor beta chain. Germline values: CDR1 KGHSH, CDR2 LQKENI. This CDR3 region has 18 residues. Trimming took 4 bases from V and 5 from J; bases not matched to a gene: 15. Profiling relied on immunoSEQ multiplex PCR, and the TCRdb table lists in-frame clones only, not all of them. Of roughly 250,000 clones in the sample, over 80% were seen once. The data derive from a study of blood T cell repertoires in COVID-19. Study at large: The origin of the acute and convalescent COVID-19 samples was the United States, Italy and Spain. Nucleic acid was either cDNA or gDNA, and it came from T cells, B-cell-depleted T cells, or PBMCs.

Source material: PBMCs or T cells enriched from blood (not recorded which). The source of this sequence is a woman under 30 who had recovered from COVID-19. V is TRBV18 and J is TRBJ2-7; TRBD2 matches at 12 bases. CDR3 bases: TGTGCCAGCTCACTTACGACGGCTCCGACTAGCGGGAGTGACGAGCAGTACTTC. Its protein product is CASSLTTAPTSGSDEQYF.